The entry that follows covers one T cell receptor beta chain sequence. The sample belongs to a study of early T cells in non-severe SARS-CoV-2 infection. With 5 bases removed from V and 4 bases from J, the gap between germline ends came to 11 bases. CDR1 and CDR2 (germline): SGHNT, YENEEA. The CDR3 is made up of 13 amino acids. The TCR library protocol was used to attach unique molecular identifiers. These identifiers were attached to individual cDNA molecules. TCRdb reanalysed the 5' RACE reads using MiXCR and keeps one entry per CDR3 protein. The sample has 50,000 to 80,000 distinct CDR3 sequences, roughly 9% seen once.

The V call is TRBV11-3, the J call TRBJ1-1; D is unclear. This clonotype was obtained from an adult who was a healthcare worker with PCR-confirmed SARS-CoV-2 infection or an uninfected control (not recorded which). The specimen was whole blood, collected at baseline. CDR3 protein: CASSKTRGTEAFF. The CDR3 DNA sequence: TGTGCCAGCAGCAAGACTCGCGGCACTGAAGCTTTCTTT.